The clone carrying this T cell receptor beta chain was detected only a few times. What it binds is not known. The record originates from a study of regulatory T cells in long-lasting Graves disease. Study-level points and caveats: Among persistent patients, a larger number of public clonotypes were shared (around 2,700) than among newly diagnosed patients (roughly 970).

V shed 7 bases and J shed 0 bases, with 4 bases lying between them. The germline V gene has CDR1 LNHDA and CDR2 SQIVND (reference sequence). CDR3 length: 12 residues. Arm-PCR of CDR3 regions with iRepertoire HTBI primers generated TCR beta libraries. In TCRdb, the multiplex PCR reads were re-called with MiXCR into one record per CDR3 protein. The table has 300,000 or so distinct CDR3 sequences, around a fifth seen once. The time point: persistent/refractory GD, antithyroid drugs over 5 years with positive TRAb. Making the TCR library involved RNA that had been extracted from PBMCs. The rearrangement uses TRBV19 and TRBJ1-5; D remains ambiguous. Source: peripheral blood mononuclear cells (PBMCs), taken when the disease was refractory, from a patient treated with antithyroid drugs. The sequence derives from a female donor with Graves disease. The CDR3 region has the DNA TGTGCCAGTATAGGTAGCAATCAGCCCCAGCATTTT. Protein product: CASIGSNQPQHF.